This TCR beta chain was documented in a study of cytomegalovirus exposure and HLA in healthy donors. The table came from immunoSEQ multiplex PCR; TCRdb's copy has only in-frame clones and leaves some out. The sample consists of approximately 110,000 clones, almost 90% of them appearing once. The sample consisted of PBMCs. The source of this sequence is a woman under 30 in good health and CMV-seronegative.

As DNA, the CDR3 is TGTGCCAGCACCGGACGGGGATTTTCTCAGCCCCAGCATTTT. This encodes CASTGRGFSQPQHF. The V gene is TRBV6-1, the J gene TRBJ1-5; no reliable D call. This CDR3 region has 14 residues. CDR1 is MNHNS, CDR2 SASEGT, per germline. Trimming cost V 7 bases and J 6 bases, with 16 bases left between them.